This T cell receptor beta chain is drawn from a study of neoadjuvant anti-PD-1 for oral cavity cancer. Study overall: Patients mostly received three to four biweekly nivolumab doses at 3 mg/kg before surgery. Around day 43, patients without progression received a fourth nivolumab dose before surgery.

Method: immunoSEQ multiplex PCR; TCRdb's copy keeps in-frame clones and lacks some. Of about 12,000 clones in the sample, approximately 66% are singletons; the top ten hold under 2.5%. This clone was observed a handful of times. Germline V gene sequence: CDR1 KGHSH, CDR2 LQKENI. Trimming stripped 6 bases from V and 0 bases from J, with 12 bases between. CDR3 length equals 15 residues. These newly diagnosed stage II-IVA oral cavity squamous cell carcinoma patients had no prior systemic or radiation treatment. The TCR originated in a person aged 35 to 85 with oral cavity squamous cell carcinoma. V usage is TRBV18 and J usage is TRBJ1-3; no clear D. The sequencing used PBMCs, collected before nivolumab (anti-PD-1) treatment. CDR3 amino acids: CASSLFTISGNTIYF. The CDR3 nucleotides read TGTGCCAGCTCTCTCTTTACCATCTCTGGAAACACCATATATTTT.